Listed below are T cell receptor beta chains from one sample, sequenced in a study of OX40 agonist ivuxolimab in advanced cancers. TCRdb keeps only in-frame clones here, not all; method: immunoSEQ multiplex PCR. The table includes roughly 56,000 clones, around 79% detected once. Sequenced material: CD4+ or CD8+ T cells sorted from blood, taken in a trial of the OX40 agonist ivuxolimab. These receptors were obtained from an adult with an advanced solid tumor such as melanoma, head and neck, liver or kidney cancer. Each CDR3 is given with its conserved first and last residue. Each record gives: J gene, D gene, V gene, clone size, CDR3 protein, CDR3 DNA. D genes are given only for firm matches. The size of a clone is reported for some rows only, either as once, few or many, or as a class for expanded clones.

J: TRBJ2-5; D: NA; V: TRBV4-1; size: NA; CDR3: CASSQDLNTASQETQYF; DNA: TGCGCCAGCAGCCAAGATCTCAACACAGCCAGCCAAGAGACCCAGTACTTC
J: TRBJ2-5; D: TRBD2; V: TRBV6-1; size: NA; CDR3: CASSRGGQETQYF; DNA: TGTGCCAGCAGCCGGGGGGGCCAAGAGACCCAGTACTTC
J: TRBJ2-1; D: TRBD2; V: TRBV5-8; size: NA; CDR3: CASSFTTTSGSYNEQFF; DNA: TGTGCCAGCAGCTTTACTACCACTAGCGGCTCCTACAATGAGCAGTTCTTC
J: TRBJ2-7; D: NA; V: TRBV19; size: few; CDR3: CASSIGWVESYEQYF; DNA: TGTGCCAGTAGTATCGGGTGGGTTGAAAGCTACGAGCAGTACTTC
J: TRBJ2-3; D: NA; V: TRBV21-1; size: NA; CDR3: CASSNSTSGTSGTSTDTQYF; DNA: TGTGCCAGCAGCAATTCGACGTCCGGGACTAGCGGAACTAGCACAGATACGCAGTATTTT
J: TRBJ2-7; D: TRBD1; V: TRBV6-5; size: NA; CDR3: CASSYSEGTGGGEQYF; DNA: TGTGCCAGCAGTTACTCGGAGGGGACAGGGGGTGGAGAGCAGTACTTC
J: TRBJ1-5; D: NA; V: TRBV6-6; size: NA; CDR3: CASSYSLTQGFEHF; DNA: TGTGCCAGCAGTTACTCACTTACTCAGGGGTTCGAGCATTTT
J: TRBJ2-1; D: NA; V: TRBV10-2; size: once; CDR3: CASSSDRYNEQFF; DNA: TGCGCCAGCAGCTCGGACAGATACAATGAGCAGTTCTTC
J: TRBJ2-1; D: NA; V: TRBV27; size: NA; CDR3: CASSFRDNLGNEQFF; DNA: TGTGCCAGCAGTTTTAGGGATAATCTGGGCAATGAGCAGTTCTTC
J: TRBJ1-5; D: TRBD1; V: TRBV6-1; size: NA; CDR3: CASRLDRAGNQPQHF; DNA: TGTGCCAGCAGGTTAGACAGGGCGGGCAATCAGCCCCAGCATTTT
J: TRBJ2-5; D: NA; V: TRBV6-6; size: NA; CDR3: CASDGGGALETQYF; DNA: TGTGCCAGCGACGGTGGGGGGGCCTTAGAGACCCAGTACTTC
J: TRBJ2-1; D: NA; V: TRBV30; size: NA; CDR3: CAWGPSWSSYNEQFF; DNA: TGTGCCTGGGGCCCCAGCTGGAGCTCCTACAATGAGCAGTTCTTC
J: TRBJ2-3; D: NA; V: TRBV7-9; size: NA; CDR3: CASSLGGSQYF; DNA: TGTGCCAGCAGCTTGGGCGGATCGCAGTATTTT
J: TRBJ2-3; D: NA; V: TRBV11-2; size: NA; CDR3: CASSLEGAGVGNTQYF; DNA: TGTGCCAGCAGCTTAGAGGGGGCGGGAGTGGGTAATACGCAGTATTTT